This TCR beta chain is drawn from a study of T cell changes during pregnancy in multiple sclerosis. Data came from immunoSEQ multiplex PCR; TCRdb stores just in-frame clones and leaves some out. There are more than 45,000 clones in the sample; approximately 90% occur only once, and about 0.64% lies in the top ten. The CDR3 is 13 amino acids. The V gene's germline CDR1 is SGHTA and CDR2 FQGNSA. J gave up 7 bases and V 3 bases, and 3 bases lay outside the gene matches. The chain links TRBV7-2 to TRBJ2-3, with 8 bases identical to TRBD1. This specimen consisted of CD4+ T cells from peripheral blood mononuclear cells, obtained after pregnancy. The sequence was collected from a female donor with multiple sclerosis, enrolled in a pregnancy study. Here the CDR3 reads CASSLDRANTQYF. Written as DNA, the CDR3 is TGTGCCAGCAGCTTGGACAGGGCTAATACGCAGTATTTT. Based on the CDR3 plus reference TRBV7-2 and TRBJ2-3, the full variable domain is GAGVSQSPSNKVTEKGKDVELRCDPISGHTALYWYRQSLGQGLEFLIYFQGNSAPDKSGLPSDRFSAERTGGSVSTLTIQRTQQEDSAVYLCASSLDRANTQYFGPGTRLTVL.